Listed here are 9 T cell receptor beta chains from one sample, sequenced in a study of long-term antiretroviral therapy in people with HIV. It was version v3.0 of the immunoSEQ assay that was run at survey level. Data came from immunoSEQ multiplex PCR; TCRdb stores just in-frame clones and leaves some out. The table has about 23,000 clones, roughly 80% seen once. The material sequenced was unsorted PBMCs, taken 1.6 years after starting antiretroviral therapy. These receptors were collected from a man between 35 and 55 years old with HIV.

J is TRBJ2-7 and V is TRBV5-1; D not resolved. The V end was cut by 3 bases, the J end by 3 bases, with 7 bases between. The germline V gene has CDR1 SGHRS and CDR2 YFSETQ. This CDR3 spans 12 amino acids. In DNA form, the CDR3 reads TGCGCCAGCAGCTCAACAAACTACGAGCAGTACTTC. It is translated as CASSSTNYEQYF.

This chain uses TRBV5-1 with TRBJ1-1; TRBD1 is a possible D gene (6 bases). CDR1 is SGHRS and CDR2 is YFSETQ in the germline V gene. This CDR3 has 16 residues. The V and J ends lost 2 bases and 0 bases respectively, with 14 bases between them. The CDR3 DNA is TGCGCCAGCAGCTTTCAGGGGTGGGTTGTGAACACTGAAGCTTTCTTT. Amino acid sequence: CASSFQGWVVNTEAFF.

A single count supports this clone. This chain links TRBV7-9 with TRBJ2-7; the match to TRBD1 covers 9 bases. Looked up from germline, CDR1 is SEHNR and CDR2 is FQNEAQ (reference sequence). The V and J ends lost 5 bases and 6 bases, in that order; junction bases with no gene match: 11. The CDR3 runs to 15 residues. CDR3 loop: CASSQGQGLVSEQYF. CDR3 DNA: TGTGCCAGCAGCCAAGGACAGGGGTTGGTTTCCGAGCAGTACTTC.

V is TRBV30 and J is TRBJ1-3, with TRBD1 matching over 7 bases. V was clipped by 1 base and J by 2 bases; unmatched bases: 5. Germline V gene sequence: CDR1 GTSNPN, CDR2 SVGIG (reference sequence). The CDR3 sequence is 15 residues long. The CDR3 loop reads CAWSGKGAAGNTIYF. Here the CDR3 DNA reads TGTGCCTGGAGTGGGAAGGGGGCCGCTGGAAACACCATATATTTT.

The gene calls are TRBV7-2 and TRBJ1-5; D is unclear. The CDR3 totals 14 residues. V was clipped by 4 bases and J by 4 bases, with 11 bases between them. CDR1 and CDR2 from the germline V gene are SGHTA and FQGNSA. DNA of the CDR3: TGTGCCAGCAGCTGGGCCGGGGAGAATCAGCCCCAGCATTTT. Translating it yields CASSWAGENQPQHF.

The chain uses TRBV29-1 and TRBJ2-1, with 8 bases that match TRBD2. Per germline, CDR1 SQVTM and CDR2 ANQGSEA. With 4 bases clipped from V and 6 bases from J, the junction kept 8 bases outside the gene matches. This CDR3 comprises 14 residues. CDR3 coding DNA: TGCAGCGTTGGTAGCCTAGCGGGCCTCAATGAGCAGTTCTTC. It encodes CSVGSLAGLNEQFF.

The chain has TRBV6-5 and TRBJ1-6, with D maybe TRBD1 (6 bases). Germline CDR1 reads MNHEY; CDR2 reads SVGAGI. V lost 7 bases and J 1 base, leaving 11 bases between the germline ends. CDR3 length: 15 amino acids. Written as DNA, the CDR3 is TGTGCCAGCAAAAAGGGGGAATCCTATAATTCACCCCTCCACTTT. Protein sequence: CASKKGESYNSPLHF.

The chain employs TRBV29-1 and TRBJ2-1; D remains unclear. The ends were cut back, 4 bases at V and 0 bases at J, with 10 bases in the middle. Germline CDR1 is SQVTM and CDR2 is ANQGSEA. CDR3 length equals 14 residues. CDR3 in amino acids: CSVVIGRSYNEQFF. The CDR3 nucleotides are TGCAGCGTTGTGATAGGGCGCTCCTACAATGAGCAGTTCTTC.

This chain links TRBV11-3 with TRBJ1-5, with 8 bases that match TRBD1. The CDR3 covers 15 residues. With 5 bases clipped from V and 2 bases from J, the junction kept 5 bases outside the gene matches. Germline assignment: CDR1 SGHNT and CDR2 YENEEA. This CDR3 reads CASSPTGVGNQPQHF. CDR3 nucleotide sequence: TGTGCCAGCAGCCCGACAGGGGTAGGCAATCAGCCCCAGCATTTT.